The clone carrying this T cell receptor (beta chain) has more than one count but fewer than ten. The sample is drawn from a study of patients and donors after allogeneic stem cell transplantation. The V gene's germline CDR1 is ENHRY and CDR2 SYGVKD. The CDR3 sequence is 15 residues long. Trimming at V came to 6 bases and at J to 6 bases, leaving 11 bases not matched to a gene. TCRdb independently ran MiXCR on the RT-PCR reads; one entry per CDR3 protein. The table has around 170,000 distinct CDR3 sequences, approximately 24% seen once. V gene TRBV10-3 combines with J gene TRBJ1-5, with 7 bases identical to TRBD1. This receptor was obtained from a human donor who was either an allogeneic HSCT recipient or a stem cell or donor lymphocyte infusion donor (not recorded which). It is not recorded whose cells these are; they may come from a transplant donor. The sequencing sample was made of blood, either unsorted or a sorted T cell fraction (not recorded which). Here the CDR3 DNA reads TGTGCCATCAGCCCCGGGGAGGGGGCCACTCAGCCCCAGCATTTT. It translates to CAISPGEGATQPQHF.